This T cell receptor (beta chain) was documented in a study of response to subunit inactivated influenza vaccine. Study-wide results and limits: The authors proposed limited new T cell recruitment per seasonal influenza vaccination.

Germline assignment: CDR1 MNHEY and CDR2 SVGAGI. Trimming cost V 4 bases and J 5 bases, with 8 bases left between them. CDR3 length equals 12 residues. There are many counts of this clonotype. The antigen is undetermined. TCRdb reprocessed the RT-PCR reads with MiXCR, giving one entry per CDR3 protein. The table lists 500,000 to 600,000 distinct CDR3 sequences, approximately 15% of them singletons. The sequenced sample was CD4+ T cells sorted from PBMCs, obtained less than 25 months after vaccination. This sequence joins TRBV6-5 and TRBJ1-2; D remains ambiguous. The TCR sequence derives from a man between 50 and 70 years old who received an inactivated influenza vaccine. The CDR3 reads CASSFSGYGYTF. The DNA for the CDR3 is TGTGCCAGCAGTTTCAGTGGATATGGCTACACCTTC.